The rows below give T cell receptor beta chains drawn from one sample of a study of T cell changes during pregnancy in multiple sclerosis. Data came from immunoSEQ multiplex PCR; TCRdb stores just in-frame clones and leaves some out. The sample lists 25,000 to 35,000 clones; about 92% were seen once. This specimen consisted of CD8+ T cells from peripheral blood mononuclear cells, obtained before pregnancy. These receptors were taken from a female donor with multiple sclerosis, enrolled in a pregnancy study. CDR3s include the opening cysteine and the closing phenylalanine or tryptophan. A D gene is named only where the DNA matches it firmly. Clone size is not always given. Where it is, it says once, few, many or a class for expanded clones.

size	V	length	D	J	CDR3	DNA
NA	TRBV27	12	NA	TRBJ2-3	CASSFSADTQYF	TGTGCCAGCAGTTTTTCTGCAGATACGCAGTATTTT
NA	TRBV27	16	NA	TRBJ2-1	CASKSGGPSWDNEQFF	TGTGCCAGCAAATCCGGAGGGCCGAGCTGGGACAATGAGCAGTTCTTC
NA	TRBV5-8	16	TRBD1	TRBJ2-2	CASSPPTGPYTGELFF	TGTGCCAGCAGCCCCCCGACAGGGCCATACACCGGGGAGCTGTTTTTT
NA	TRBV28	14	NA	TRBJ2-7	CASSLGGNGYEQYF	TGTGCCAGCAGTTTAGGCGGGAACGGGTACGAGCAGTACTTC
NA	TRBV6-1	12	TRBD1	TRBJ1-2	CATGDRANGYTF	TGTGCCACCGGGGACAGGGCCAATGGCTACACCTTC
NA	TRBV27	14	NA	TRBJ1-6	CASSLQFSGVPLHF	TGTGCCAGCAGTTTACAGTTCTCAGGGGTACCCCTCCACTTT
few	TRBV5-4	15	NA	TRBJ1-1	CASSFLKTGRTEAFF	TGTGCCAGCAGCTTCCTGAAAACAGGGAGAACTGAAGCTTTCTTT
NA	TRBV5-1	15	TRBD1	TRBJ1-1	CASSLTGDRGTEAFF	TGCGCCAGCAGCCTTACCGGGGACAGGGGCACTGAAGCTTTCTTT
NA	TRBV7-8	15	TRBD2	TRBJ2-1	CASSLAGALYNEQFF	TGTGCCAGCAGCTTGGCGGGAGCCCTTTACAATGAGCAGTTCTTC
NA	TRBV5-4	12	NA	TRBJ2-7	CASSLTGGEQYF	TGTGCCAGCAGCTTGACCGGGGGCGAGCAGTACTTC
NA	TRBV27	11	NA	TRBJ2-7	CASGRIYEQYF	TGTGCCAGCGGCAGGATCTACGAGCAGTACTTC
NA	TRBV7-9	19	TRBD2	TRBJ2-1	CASSSWGLAGGPINNEQFF	TGTGCCAGCAGCTCATGGGGACTAGCGGGAGGGCCGATCAACAATGAGCAGTTCTTC
NA	TRBV14	15	TRBD2	TRBJ2-3	CASSVTSGPQDTQYF	TGTGCCAGCAGCGTGACTAGCGGGCCCCAAGATACGCAGTATTTT
NA	TRBV7-3	16	TRBD2	TRBJ2-3	CASSLEASGGTDTQYF	TGTGCCAGCAGCTTAGAGGCTAGCGGGGGCACAGATACGCAGTATTTT
NA	TRBV5-1	17	TRBD1	TRBJ1-1	CASSFDLLQGANTEAFF	TGCGCCAGCAGCTTCGACCTCCTCCAGGGGGCGAACACTGAAGCTTTCTTT
NA	TRBV29-1	12	NA	TRBJ2-1	CSVEQNYNEQFF	TGCAGCGTTGAACAGAACTACAATGAGCAGTTCTTC
NA	TRBV7-9	16	TRBD2	TRBJ2-1	CASSFWDKRGSNEQFF	TGTGCCAGCAGCTTCTGGGATAAGCGGGGGTCAAATGAGCAGTTCTTC
NA	TRBV6-5	15	NA	TRBJ1-1	CASGLTGAEDTEAFF	TGTGCCAGCGGCTTGACAGGAGCGGAGGACACTGAAGCTTTCTTT
NA	TRBV27	15	TRBD2	TRBJ2-3	CASSGLAGSTDTQYF	TGTGCCAGCAGTGGACTAGCGGGTAGCACAGATACGCAGTATTTT
NA	TRBV10-3	14	NA	TRBJ1-2	CAISDSSGNYGYTF	TGTGCCATCAGTGATAGTTCAGGCAACTATGGCTACACCTTC
NA	TRBV18	18	NA	TRBJ1-2	CASSPPTDQGSANYGYTF	TGTGCCAGCTCACCACCCACGGATCAGGGTTCCGCTAACTATGGCTACACCTTC
NA	TRBV5-1	16	TRBD1	TRBJ1-2	CASSLGQATANYGYTF	TGCGCCAGCAGCCTCGGACAGGCCACAGCTAACTATGGCTACACCTTC
few	TRBV2	15	TRBD1	TRBJ2-7	CASRELTGTSYEQYF	TGTGCCAGCAGAGAATTGACAGGGACCTCCTACGAGCAGTACTTC
once	TRBV4-3	15	TRBD1	TRBJ2-1	CASSPHRGTYNEQFF	TGCGCCAGCAGCCCCCACAGGGGAACCTACAATGAGCAGTTCTTC
once	TRBV4-1	18	TRBD1	TRBJ1-1	CASRPGLNWAGQGTEAFF	TGCGCCAGCAGGCCAGGTCTTAACTGGGCGGGACAGGGGACTGAAGCTTTCTTT
once	TRBV7-2	15	TRBD2	TRBJ2-7	CASSLEPGTSYEQYF	TGTGCCAGCAGCCTCGAGCCAGGGACTAGCTACGAGCAGTACTTC
NA	TRBV27	14	TRBD2	TRBJ2-7	CASTTGGSLYEQYF	TGTGCCAGCACGACGGGAGGGTCGTTATACGAGCAGTACTTC
NA	TRBV11-2	18	TRBD1	TRBJ2-1	CASSGGTGLMSSYNEQFF	TGTGCCAGCAGCGGCGGGACAGGACTTATGAGCTCCTACAATGAGCAGTTCTTC
NA	TRBV9	18	NA	TRBJ1-6	CASSVVPQKSSYNSPLHF	TGTGCCAGCAGCGTAGTCCCACAGAAGAGCTCCTATAATTCACCCCTCCACTTT
once	TRBV7-9	14	NA	TRBJ1-4	CASSRGSTNEKLFF	TGTGCCAGCAGCCGGGGGTCGACTAATGAAAAACTGTTTTTT